What follows describes a single TCR beta chain. Its target is not known. The same CDR3 is also encoded by other DNA sequences in this sample. The source of the sample is a study of identifying expanded T cells in peripheral blood. The data were produced by immunoSEQ multiplex PCR, yet TCRdb's version contains in-frame clones alone and is incomplete. Here the sample spans nearly 60,000 clones, roughly nine tenths being singletons. Regarding the study as a whole: Variance in clone template counts between two-week samples significantly increased with total template count across all healthy donors.

V lost 0 bases and J lost 5; bases outside the gene matches: 4. The CDR3 is 15 residues long. Germline values: CDR1 SGHTS, CDR2 YDEGEE. Healthy donors had no documented immune events, such as infections, while sampled. The sample was blood. The V and J genes are TRBV5-8 and TRBJ2-1; 8 nucleotides agree with TRBD2. This receptor was taken from a person between 18 and 69 years old in good health. In DNA, the CDR3 is TGTGCCAGCAGCTTGGACCAGCGGGGGAACAATGAGCAGTTCTTC. This gives the protein CASSLDQRGNNEQFF.